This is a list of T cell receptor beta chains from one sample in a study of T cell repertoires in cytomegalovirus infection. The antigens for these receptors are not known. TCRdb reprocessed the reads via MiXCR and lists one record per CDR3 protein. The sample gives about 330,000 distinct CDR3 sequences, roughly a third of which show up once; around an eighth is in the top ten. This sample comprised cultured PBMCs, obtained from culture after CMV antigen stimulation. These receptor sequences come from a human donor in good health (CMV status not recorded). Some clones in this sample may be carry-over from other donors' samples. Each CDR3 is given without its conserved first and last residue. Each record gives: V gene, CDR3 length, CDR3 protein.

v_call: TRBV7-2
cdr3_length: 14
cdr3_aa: ASSPSGTALSNEQF

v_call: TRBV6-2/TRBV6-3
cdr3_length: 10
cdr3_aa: ASSPSAIVAF

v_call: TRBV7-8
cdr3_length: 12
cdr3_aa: ASSSGQGRNTIY

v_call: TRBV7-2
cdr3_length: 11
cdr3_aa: ASNPAWEEGYT

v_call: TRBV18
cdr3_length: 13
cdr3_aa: ASSPSRGLGDTQY

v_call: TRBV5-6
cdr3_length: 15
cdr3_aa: ASSFGLAGGSYNEQF

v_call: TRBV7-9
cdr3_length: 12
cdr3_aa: ASSLGTINYGYT

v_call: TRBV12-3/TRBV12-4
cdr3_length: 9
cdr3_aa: ASSSSIRRN

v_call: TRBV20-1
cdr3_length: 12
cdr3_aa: SASIPPGGETQY

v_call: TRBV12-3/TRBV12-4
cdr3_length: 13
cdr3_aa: ASSPTSGSGNEQF

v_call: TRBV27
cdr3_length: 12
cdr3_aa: ASSSTVRNTEAF

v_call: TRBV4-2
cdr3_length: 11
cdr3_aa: ASSQDTTVPQH

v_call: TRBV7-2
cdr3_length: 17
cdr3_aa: ASSPGWDRGLLAKNIQY

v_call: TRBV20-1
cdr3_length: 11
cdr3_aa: SARTSGSPEQF

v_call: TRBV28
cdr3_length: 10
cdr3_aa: ASSSSYTEAF

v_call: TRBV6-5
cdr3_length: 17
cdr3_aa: ASSYLTPGILGTNEKLF

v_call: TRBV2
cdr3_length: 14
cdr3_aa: ASSPRDRVERNTIY

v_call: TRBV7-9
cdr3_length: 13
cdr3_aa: ASSLSGTGTFGYT

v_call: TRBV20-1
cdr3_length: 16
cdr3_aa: SATSGISTPSGANVLT

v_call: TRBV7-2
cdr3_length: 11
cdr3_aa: ASSLADSYGYT

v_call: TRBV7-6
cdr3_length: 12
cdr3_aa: ASSRGPGNYGYT

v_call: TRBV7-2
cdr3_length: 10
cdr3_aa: ASSASVYEQY

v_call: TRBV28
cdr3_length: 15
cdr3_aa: ASSLWFGTGGNQPQH

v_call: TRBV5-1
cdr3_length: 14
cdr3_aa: ASSSWTGGVQETQY

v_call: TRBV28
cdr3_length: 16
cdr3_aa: ASSLWEGQGFGANVLT

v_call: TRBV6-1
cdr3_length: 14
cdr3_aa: ASSLLAGESPYEQY

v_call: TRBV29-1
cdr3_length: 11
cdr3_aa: SLHQGGASEQF

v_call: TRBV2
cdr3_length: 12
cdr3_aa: ASSELADTDTQY

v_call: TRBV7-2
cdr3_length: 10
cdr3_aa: ASSTSLQTQY